Listed below are T cell receptor beta chains from one sample, sequenced in a study of CD8 T cells in Susac syndrome. A single record per CDR3 protein comes from TCRdb applying MiXCR to the immunoSEQ multiplex PCR reads. The table includes approximately 190,000 distinct CDR3 sequences, approximately 96% detected once. The specimen was CD4+ T cells from PBMCs. The origin of the receptors is a human donor with Susac syndrome. Both conserved end residues are part of each CDR3. D genes are given only for firm matches. Clone sizes are given selectively: once, few, many, or a class where the clone is expanded.

J gene | clone size | V gene | D gene | CDR3 DNA | CDR3 protein
TRBJ2-2 | few | TRBV24-1 | - | TGTGCCACCAGTGATTCAGGGGGGACCGGGGAGCTGTTTTTT | CATSDSGGTGELFF
TRBJ2-3 | - | TRBV5-6 | - | TGTGCCAGCAGCTTGTTGGGCACAGATACGCAGTATTTT | CASSLLGTDTQYF
TRBJ2-1 | - | TRBV4-2 | TRBD2 | TGTGCCAGCAGCCAAGACTGGGTAGCGGGTGAGCAGTTCTTC | CASSQDWVAGEQFF
TRBJ2-5 | - | TRBV2 | TRBD1 | TGTGCCAGAGGACAGGAAGAGACCCAGTACTTC | CARGQEETQYF
TRBJ1-6 | - | TRBV7-2 | - | TGTGCCAGCAGCTTAGTATCGGAGAATTCACCCCTCCACTTT | CASSLVSENSPLHF
TRBJ2-5 | - | TRBV30 | - | TGTGCCTGGAGTGTACTCATGGAGACCCAGTACTTC | CAWSVLMETQYF
TRBJ2-5 | once | TRBV7-3 | - | TGTGCCAGCAGTAATGGGGAAGAGACCCAGTACTTC | CASSNGEETQYF
TRBJ2-7 | - | TRBV30 | - | TGTGCCTGGAGTCCGGACAGCTACTACGAGCAGTACTTC | CAWSPDSYYEQYF
TRBJ2-5 | - | TRBV28 | - | TGTGCCAGCAGTCCCCGGGGGAGGGGGCCTGAGACCCAGTACTTC | CASSPRGRGPETQYF
TRBJ2-7 | - | TRBV12-3/TRBV12-4 | - | TGTGCCAGCAGTTTTTTCCAGGCCACCTACGAGCAGTACTTC | CASSFFQATYEQYF
TRBJ2-5 | - | TRBV7-2 | - | TGTGCCAGCAGACTTATGGGAGCCCCCTCTCCAGGGACCCAGTACTTC | CASRLMGAPSPGTQYF
TRBJ1-5 | - | TRBV7-8 | - | TGTGCCAGCAGCCACAGTAGGGCCTCCAATCAGCCCCAGCATTTT | CASSHSRASNQPQHF
TRBJ1-2 | - | TRBV27 | TRBD1 | TGTGCCAGCAGCCCCCGGACCGGGACAGGGGTTGGCTACACCTTC | CASSPRTGTGVGYTF
TRBJ1-2 | - | TRBV12-3/TRBV12-4 | - | TGTGCCAGCAGTTTAGCGAACAACTATGGCTACACCTTC | CASSLANNYGYTF
TRBJ2-5 | - | TRBV12-3/TRBV12-4 | TRBD2 | TGTGCCAGCAGTGGCCCCGGGACTAGCGGGGGGGGATCGAGAGAGACCCAGTACTTC | CASSGPGTSGGGSRETQYF
TRBJ1-2 | - | TRBV4-2 | - | TGTGCCACCAGTACATTCAGAGGGCAGGCTCGTAACTATGGCTACACCTTC | CATSTFRGQARNYGYTF
TRBJ1-2 | - | TRBV20-1 | - | TGCAGTGCAACCCCGACAGGCATCTATGGCTACACCTTC | CSATPTGIYGYTF
TRBJ1-2 | - | TRBV29-1 | TRBD1 | TGCAGCCTAGGGGACAGGGGTTACAACTATGGCTACACCTTC | CSLGDRGYNYGYTF
TRBJ2-3 | - | TRBV7-2 | - | TGTGCCAGCTCACTTGCTATAGATACGCAGTATTTT | CASSLAIDTQYF
TRBJ1-5 | - | TRBV12-3/TRBV12-4 | TRBD1 | TGTGCCAGCAGTTTAGCGGGAGGGACAGGGGCCAATCAGCCCCAGCATTTT | CASSLAGGTGANQPQHF
TRBJ1-1 | - | TRBV3-1 | TRBD1 | TGTGCCAGCAGCCACCTCCTCCGGGACAGGGAAGCTTTCTTT | CASSHLLRDREAFF
TRBJ2-2 | - | TRBV7-7 | - | TGTGCCAGCAGCTCGCGTGGCGGGGAGCTGTTTTTT | CASSSRGGELFF
TRBJ1-1 | - | TRBV9 | - | TGTGCCAGCAGCGCCTCGGGACCCGTGAGTAGGTTTAACACTGAAGCTTTCTTT | CASSASGPVSRFNTEAFF
TRBJ1-1 | - | TRBV7-6 | TRBD1 | TGTGCCAGCAGCTGGGGGACAGAACGTGAAGCTTTCTTT | CASSWGTEREAFF
TRBJ1-4 | - | TRBV7-3 | - | TGTGCCAGCAGCTCCACTCAGGGTGAACACCTGTTTTTT | CASSSTQGEHLFF
TRBJ2-3 | - | TRBV30 | TRBD1 | TGTGCCTGGAGTGTCGGACAGGGTAGCACAGATACGCAGTATTTT | CAWSVGQGSTDTQYF
TRBJ1-6 | - | TRBV14 | - | TGTGCCAGCAGCGCATATGAGGTCCGGAATTCACCCCTCCACTTT | CASSAYEVRNSPLHF
TRBJ1-1 | - | TRBV6-6 | - | TGTGCCAGCAGTTACTCACAGGTAACTGAAGCTTTCTTT | CASSYSQVTEAFF
TRBJ2-1 | - | TRBV29-1 | TRBD2 | TGCAGCGTTGACCTTGCGGGGGGCCGATTAACTAACAATGAGCAGTTCTTC | CSVDLAGGRLTNNEQFF
TRBJ2-5 | - | TRBV10-3 | - | TGTGCCATCAGTGAGCAAGGAGGGCCAGAGACCCAGTACTTC | CAISEQGGPETQYF
TRBJ2-1 | - | TRBV5-4 | TRBD2 | TGTGCCAGCAGCTTGCCACGGGGAGGACTAGCGGACAATGAGCAGTTCTTC | CASSLPRGGLADNEQFF
TRBJ1-2 | - | TRBV30 | - | TGTGCCTGCTATGGCTACACCTTC | CACYGYTF
TRBJ2-4 | - | TRBV20-1 | TRBD2 | TGCAGTGCTAGCGGGGGGGCCTCCAAAAACATTCAGTACTTC | CSASGGASKNIQYF
TRBJ2-1 | once | TRBV20-1 | - | TGCAGTGCCCCCTCAAGGACAGACAATGAGCAGTTCTTC | CSAPSRTDNEQFF
TRBJ1-4 | - | TRBV15 | - | TGTGCCACCACACGGGATCTAAATGAAAAACTGTTTTTT | CATTRDLNEKLFF
TRBJ2-5 | - | TRBV10-3 | TRBD2 | TGTGCCACCTCGGGACTAGCGGGGGAGACCCAGTACTTC | CATSGLAGETQYF
TRBJ2-7 | - | TRBV11-2 | TRBD1 | TGTGCCAGCAGCCCGGGACAGGTGCAGTACTTC | CASSPGQVQYF
TRBJ1-2 | - | TRBV7-9 | - | TGTGCCAGCAGCTCCGGGGCGCGGTTCTATGGCTACACCTTC | CASSSGARFYGYTF
TRBJ2-7 | - | TRBV6-5 | TRBD1 | TGTGCCAGCAGTCCACGACAGGGATCCAACTACGAGCAGTACTTC | CASSPRQGSNYEQYF
TRBJ2-7 | - | TRBV30 | - | TGTGCCTGGAGATACTCGGGGGCAGGGGTTGAGCAGTACTTC | CAWRYSGAGVEQYF
TRBJ1-5 | - | TRBV20-1 | - | TGCAGTGCCCACCGGGGGGGCGGCGGCAATCAGCCCCAGCATTTT | CSAHRGGGGNQPQHF
TRBJ2-7 | - | TRBV6-2/TRBV6-3 | - | TGTGCCAGCAGCACGTCATTCGACCGAGGAGGCGAGCAGTACTTC | CASSTSFDRGGEQYF
TRBJ2-7 | - | TRBV7-3 | TRBD2 | TGTGCCAGCAGCTTAAAAGCGGGGGCGTACGAGCAGTACTTC | CASSLKAGAYEQYF
TRBJ2-5 | - | TRBV12-3/TRBV12-4 | TRBD1 | TGTGCCAGCATTATAGGACAGGAAGAGACCCAGTACTTC | CASIIGQEETQYF
TRBJ2-1 | - | TRBV14 | TRBD2 | TGTGCCAGCAGCCAACCGGGACTAGCGAGTAATGAGCAGTTCTTC | CASSQPGLASNEQFF
TRBJ1-2 | - | TRBV6-5 | TRBD1 | TGTGCCAGCAGTTACAGACAGGGCACACTCCAGCTCTATGGCTACACCTTC | CASSYRQGTLQLYGYTF
TRBJ2-7 | - | TRBV7-6 | - | TGTGCCAGCAGCTACCCCGCAGGGGCCCTATACGAGCAGTACTTC | CASSYPAGALYEQYF
TRBJ2-7 | - | TRBV11-2 | TRBD2 | TGTGCCAGCAATTCTCGACTAGCGGGGGCTCACGAGCAGTACTTC | CASNSRLAGAHEQYF
TRBJ2-3 | - | TRBV27 | - | TGTGCCAGCAGCCCCCCGGCGGGGGCCGGAGATACGCAGTATTTT | CASSPPAGAGDTQYF
TRBJ2-7 | - | TRBV29-1 | - | TGCAGCGTTGCAGGGAAAGAGTACGAGCAGTACTTC | CSVAGKEYEQYF
TRBJ1-2 | - | TRBV3-1 | - | TGTGCCAGCAGCCAGGGCAGTACTAACTATGGCTACACCTTC | CASSQGSTNYGYTF
TRBJ2-3 | - | TRBV7-3 | - | TGTGCCAGCAGCTCCGGGGTCCACGGGGATACGCAGTATTTT | CASSSGVHGDTQYF
TRBJ1-5 | - | TRBV30 | TRBD1 | TGTGCCTTCGACGGGACAGGGGATCAGCCCCAGCATTTT | CAFDGTGDQPQHF
TRBJ2-7 | - | TRBV24-1 | - | TGTGCCACCGTCGTCGGGTCCTACTACGAGCAGTACTTC | CATVVGSYYEQYF
TRBJ1-6 | - | TRBV30 | - | TGTGCCTGGAGTCAGACTGGTAATTCACCCCTCCACTTT | CAWSQTGNSPLHF